The table lists the clone carrying this TCR beta chain with a few counts. What it binds is not known. The identical CDR3 is also encoded by other nucleotide sequences in the sample. Via the markers CD45RO/CCR7/CD25/CD127/CD95/CD27, stem cell-like memory, regulatory, central memory and naive CD4+ cells were sorted. Germline V lookup: CDR1 LNHDA, CDR2 SQIVND (reference sequence). The V and J ends lost 4 bases and 6 bases respectively, with 8 bases between them. The CDR3 has 12 amino acids. This entry is derived from a study of beta chain features in type 1 diabetes. Study-wide points: TCRB CDR3s were moderately but significantly shorter in Type 1 diabetes patients in all four CD4+ subsets.

As every portion of the isolated RNA was reverse transcribed, the sequencing read expressed TCRB transcripts. Libraries were prepared by immunoSEQ multiplex PCR; TCRdb keeps only in-frame clonotypes and omits some of them. Among some 350,000 clones listed, 9.6% were seen once. The sequencing sample was made of central memory CD4+ T cells from blood. The chain combines TRBV19 with TRBJ2-3, with D possibly TRBD2 on 6 matching bases. This TCR came from a man under 40 with type 1 diabetes. The CDR3 region has the DNA TGTGCCAGTAGTACTCGGGGGGATACGCAGTATTTT. Encoded protein: CASSTRGDTQYF.